This T cell receptor beta chain appears in the sequencing data of a study of T-cell memory formation after mild COVID-19. TCRdb redid the calling of the 5' RACE reads with MiXCR, one entry per CDR3 protein. The sample lists fewer than 200,000 distinct CDR3 sequences, 10% to 15% seen once, with approximately 3.3% in the top ten. On this clonotype itself: Its antigen is not known.

Whole-study findings and limits: There was a balanced CD4/CD8 profile in clones contracting day 15 to 85, and later expanders leaned CD4+.

The sample was PBMCs or a T cell subset sorted from them (not recorded which). The TCR originated in a young man who had mild COVID-19 (a few samples of this study predate the infection). Cell type and time point are not known.

In nucleotides, the CDR3 is TGCAGCGTTGCCCCCGGACAGGGTGGAGAGACCCAGTACTTC. Translated, it gives CSVAPGQGGETQYF. V gene TRBV29-1 combines with J gene TRBJ2-5; 8 nucleotides match TRBD1. Germline CDR1 reads SQVTM; CDR2 reads ANQGSEA. The J segment lost 4 bases and the V segment lost 4 bases, leaving 8 bases of the junction unmatched. CDR3 size: 14 residues.